What follows is one T cell receptor (beta chain) and its context. Its matching antigen is unknown. This sample is part of a study of beta chain features in type 1 diabetes. The V gene's germline CDR1 is SGHRS and CDR2 YFSETQ. V was clipped by 4 bases and J by 4 bases, with 8 bases between them. The CDR3 loop spans 13 amino acids. The single heparinised draw taken from each donor contained roughly 100 mL of blood on average. Populations obtained by sorting all exceeded 98% purity. cDNA synthesis used the whole RNA isolate, giving expressed TCRB sequences. Generated by immunoSEQ multiplex PCR, the TCRdb table keeps only in-frame clones and is missing some. In the table there are fewer than 350,000 clones, about 18% of which are singletons. General study results and limits: Fewer junction insertions and more nucleotide deletions appeared in type 1 diabetes patients. Whether TCRB rearrangement is influenced by HLA type went unresolved here.

The clonotype originates from a woman younger than 30 in good health. This chain uses TRBV5-1 with TRBJ2-2, with D unclear. The sample was naive CD4+ T cells from blood. CDR3 sequence reads: CASSRGGTGELFF. The CDR3 DNA sequence: TGCGCCAGCAGCAGAGGTGGCACCGGGGAGCTGTTTTTT.